This T cell receptor (beta chain) was recorded in a study of identifying expanded T cells in peripheral blood. Sequencing used immunoSEQ multiplex PCR; TCRdb keeps in-frame clones, though not all of them. The sample lists roughly 130,000 clones, approximately 86% occurring once. Study-level results: Over approximately two and four weeks, about 15 and 19 clones changed, versus 1.2 between replicates. Across healthy donors, higher total template counts meant significantly greater approximately 2-week count variance.

During the collection period, no donor immune events like infections were recorded. Concerning this clone itself: The antigen remains unidentified.

CDR1 SNHLY and CDR2 FYNNEI come from the germline V gene. With 4 bases clipped from V and 2 bases from J, the junction kept 13 bases outside the gene matches. There are 18 residues in the CDR3. The chain links TRBV2 to TRBJ2-7; 11 bases are shared with TRBD1. This sequence was found in a person aged 18 to 75 in good health. The material sequenced was blood. The CDR3 is CASSVDGQGAQDPYEQYF. The CDR3 coding sequence is TGTGCCAGCAGTGTTGACGGACAGGGGGCGCAAGACCCCTACGAGCAGTACTTC. Complete variable domain (other parts from reference TRBV2 and TRBJ2-7): EPEVTQTPSHQVTQMGQEVILRCVPISNHLYFYWYRQILGQKVEFLVSFYNNEISEKSEIFDDQFSVERPDGSNFTLKIRSTKLEDSAMYFCASSVDGQGAQDPYEQYFGPGTRLTVT.